The sequence of this TCR beta chain was determined in a study of metastatic and nonmetastatic thyroid tumors. TCRdb reassembled clones from the PCR reads with MiXCR. The table has 25,000 to 35,000 clones, approximately 15% seen once. Germline-derived CDR1 and CDR2 are LNHDA and SQIVND (reference sequence). The CDR3 runs 13 residues. Trimming at V came to 5 bases and at J to 7 bases, leaving 4 bases not matched to a gene. The table lists this clone with many counts. Among the patients, none had received any treatment before thyroid surgery. This chain joins TRBV19 and TRBJ1-5, with 8 nucleotides matching TRBD1. Sequenced: blood. The TCR was taken from a female donor with papillary thyroid cancer or a benign thyroid nodule (not recorded which). Some clones in this sample may be carry-over from other donors' samples. CDR3 sequence reads: CASSLDRDQPQHF. The CDR3 coding sequence is TGTGCCAGTAGTCTGGACAGGGACCAGCCCCAGCATTTT.